A selection of T cell receptor beta chains follows, all from one sample in a study of metastatic and nonmetastatic thyroid tumors. TCRdb re-called the PCR reads with MiXCR. Counted here are some 30,000 clones, roughly 3.7% occurring once; the ten biggest clones make up 21%. The sample comprised blood. These receptors were obtained from a female donor with papillary thyroid cancer or a benign thyroid nodule (not recorded which). Some clones in this sample may be carry-over from other donors' samples. The conserved cysteine and the conserved F or W are not part of the CDR3 here.

V gene: TRBV28
J gene: TRBJ2-2
CDR3 protein: ASSLLLTGELF

V gene: TRBV10-2
J gene: TRBJ2-7
CDR3 protein: ASSESGSGTYEQY

V gene: TRBV30
J gene: TRBJ2-7
CDR3 protein: AWSSNGYGLSEQY

V gene: TRBV20-1
J gene: TRBJ2-1
CDR3 protein: SARDPASGIYNEQF

V gene: TRBV27
J gene: TRBJ1-2
CDR3 protein: ASSRQGKYGYT

V gene: TRBV28
J gene: TRBJ1-2
CDR3 protein: ASSFTAGKYGYT

V gene: TRBV9
J gene: TRBJ2-7
CDR3 protein: ASSVVPQGIYYEQY

V gene: TRBV6-1
J gene: TRBJ1-5
CDR3 protein: ASTDHPDRVNQPQH

V gene: TRBV20-1
J gene: TRBJ2-1
CDR3 protein: SALSLAGLGDEQF

V gene: TRBV28
J gene: TRBJ2-1
CDR3 protein: ASSFQDAGGGEQF

V gene: TRBV5-1
J gene: TRBJ2-7
CDR3 protein: ASNPAYEQY

V gene: TRBV6-1
J gene: TRBJ1-5
CDR3 protein: ASSIRDTDQPQH

V gene: TRBV15
J gene: TRBJ1-3
CDR3 protein: ATSRVPRLAGNTIY

V gene: TRBV27
J gene: TRBJ1-2
CDR3 protein: ASSTRLVSNYVYT

V gene: TRBV6-1
J gene: TRBJ1-2
CDR3 protein: ASSDQGVYGYT

V gene: TRBV10-3
J gene: TRBJ1-1
CDR3 protein: SISESRGRVANEAF

V gene: TRBV4-1
J gene: TRBJ1-2
CDR3 protein: ASSQTGQRYGYT

V gene: TRBV7-8
J gene: TRBJ1-4
CDR3 protein: ASSLEGARREKLF

V gene: TRBV3-1
J gene: TRBJ1-4
CDR3 protein: ASSLRQGNEKLF

V gene: TRBV28
J gene: TRBJ1-1
CDR3 protein: ASIRRRGTEAF

V gene: TRBV7-9
J gene: TRBJ1-1
CDR3 protein: ASILISGVGAF

V gene: TRBV6-1
J gene: TRBJ1-5
CDR3 protein: ASREGATSNQPQH

V gene: TRBV7-9
J gene: TRBJ2-7
CDR3 protein: ASSLYVVYEQY

V gene: TRBV7-8
J gene: TRBJ2-3
CDR3 protein: ASSLLAGSSDTQY

V gene: TRBV3-1
J gene: TRBJ1-1
CDR3 protein: ASSQDRTEAF

V gene: TRBV19
J gene: TRBJ2-3
CDR3 protein: AARGVTDTQY

V gene: TRBV6-4
J gene: TRBJ2-2
CDR3 protein: ASSVGLAVGELF

V gene: TRBV2
J gene: TRBJ2-1
CDR3 protein: ASRVPGTSGNDEQF

V gene: TRBV7-3
J gene: TRBJ2-5
CDR3 protein: ASSLMGMTSAIPETQY

V gene: TRBV28
J gene: TRBJ2-7
CDR3 protein: ASSLTVSYEQY

V gene: TRBV10-2
J gene: TRBJ2-2
CDR3 protein: ASSGRGTGELF

V gene: TRBV6-5
J gene: TRBJ1-2
CDR3 protein: ASSYSEGPYGYT

V gene: TRBV28
J gene: TRBJ2-1
CDR3 protein: ASSHYLWLGEQF

V gene: TRBV28
J gene: TRBJ2-3
CDR3 protein: ASGTAIAKETSTDTQY

V gene: TRBV6-5
J gene: TRBJ1-2
CDR3 protein: ASSYLGGNIDGYT

V gene: TRBV20-1
J gene: TRBJ1-6
CDR3 protein: SARDRGRGNSPLH

V gene: TRBV30
J gene: TRBJ2-1
CDR3 protein: AWSPRGNEQF

V gene: TRBV20-1
J gene: TRBJ1-2
CDR3 protein: SASKGGQYGYT

V gene: TRBV24-1
J gene: TRBJ2-2
CDR3 protein: ATSDLGQGDTGELF

V gene: TRBV6-5
J gene: TRBJ2-7
CDR3 protein: ASSYARQGCYEQY

V gene: TRBV28
J gene: TRBJ1-2
CDR3 protein: ASSLGRNAYGYT

V gene: TRBV28
J gene: TRBJ1-2
CDR3 protein: ASRTYTGTGAHGYT

V gene: TRBV27
J gene: TRBJ1-1
CDR3 protein: ASSLGLFDNEGF

V gene: TRBV2
J gene: TRBJ2-2
CDR3 protein: TSSEGRVAPGGLF

V gene: TRBV12-5
J gene: TRBJ2-3
CDR3 protein: ASGPNLRTQY

V gene: TRBV20-1
J gene: TRBJ2-1
CDR3 protein: SAHPGLAVNEQF

V gene: TRBV6-1
J gene: TRBJ1-6
CDR3 protein: ASSEMGSRPDNSPLH

V gene: TRBV20-1
J gene: TRBJ2-3
CDR3 protein: SASGITDTQY

V gene: TRBV19
J gene: TRBJ1-2
CDR3 protein: SSSIGRALRDGYT

V gene: TRBV6-2/TRBV6-3
J gene: TRBJ2-6
CDR3 protein: ASSAVPSGANVLT